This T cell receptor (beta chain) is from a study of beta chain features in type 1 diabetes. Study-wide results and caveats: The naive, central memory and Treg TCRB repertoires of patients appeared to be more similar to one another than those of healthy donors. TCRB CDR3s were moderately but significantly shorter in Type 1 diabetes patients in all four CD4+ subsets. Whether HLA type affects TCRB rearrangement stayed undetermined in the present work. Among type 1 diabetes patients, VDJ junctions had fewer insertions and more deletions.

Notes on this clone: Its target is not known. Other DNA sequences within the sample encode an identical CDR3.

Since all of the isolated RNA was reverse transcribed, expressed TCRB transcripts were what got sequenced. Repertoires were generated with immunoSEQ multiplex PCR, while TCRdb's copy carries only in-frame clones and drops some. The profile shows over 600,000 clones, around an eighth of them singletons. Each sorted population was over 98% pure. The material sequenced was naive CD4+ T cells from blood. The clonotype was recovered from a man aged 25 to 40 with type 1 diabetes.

CDR3 nucleotide sequence: TGCAGCGTTGAAGGTGGAACAGATACGCAGTATTTT. Protein: CSVEGGTDTQYF. The chain joins TRBV29-1 to TRBJ2-3; D unclear. The ends were cut back, 1 base at V and 3 bases at J, with 5 bases in the middle. This CDR3 region has 12 residues. Germline lookup yields CDR1 SQVTM and CDR2 ANQGSEA.